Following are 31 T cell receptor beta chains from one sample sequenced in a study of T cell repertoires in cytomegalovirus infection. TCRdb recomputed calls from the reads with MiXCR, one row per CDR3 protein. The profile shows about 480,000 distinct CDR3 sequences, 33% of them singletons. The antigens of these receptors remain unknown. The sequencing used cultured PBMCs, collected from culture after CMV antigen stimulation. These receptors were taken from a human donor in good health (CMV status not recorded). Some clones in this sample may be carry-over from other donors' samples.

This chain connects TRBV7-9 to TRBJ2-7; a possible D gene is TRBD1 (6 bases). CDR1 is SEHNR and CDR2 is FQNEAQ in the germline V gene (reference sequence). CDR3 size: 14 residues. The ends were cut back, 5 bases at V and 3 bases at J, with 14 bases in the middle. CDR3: CASSERGQNYEQYF. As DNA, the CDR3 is TGTGCCAGCAGCGAACGCGGACAGAACTACGAGCAGTACTTC.

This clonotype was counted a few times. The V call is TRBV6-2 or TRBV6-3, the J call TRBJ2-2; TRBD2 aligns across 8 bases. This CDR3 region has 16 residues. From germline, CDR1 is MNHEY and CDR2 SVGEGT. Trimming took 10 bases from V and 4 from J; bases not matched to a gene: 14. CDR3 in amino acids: CATRRVESGSTGELFF. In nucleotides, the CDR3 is TGTGCCACCAGACGGGTTGAGAGCGGGAGCACCGGGGAGCTGTTTTTT.

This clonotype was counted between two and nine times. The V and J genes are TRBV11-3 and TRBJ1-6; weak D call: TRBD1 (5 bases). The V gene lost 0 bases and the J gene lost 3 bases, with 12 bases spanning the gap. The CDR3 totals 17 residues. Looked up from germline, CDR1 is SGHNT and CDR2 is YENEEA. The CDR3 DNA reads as TGTGCCAGCAGCTTAGAGCAGGGTGGGTTCTATAATTCACCCCTCCACTTT. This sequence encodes CASSLEQGGFYNSPLHF.

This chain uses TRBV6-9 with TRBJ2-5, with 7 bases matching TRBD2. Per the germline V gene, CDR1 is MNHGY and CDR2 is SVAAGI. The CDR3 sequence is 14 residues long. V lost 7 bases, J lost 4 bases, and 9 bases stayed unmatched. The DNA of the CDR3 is TGTGCCAGCACTCCAACCGCGGGAGTAGAGACCCAGTACTTC. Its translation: CASTPTAGVETQYF.

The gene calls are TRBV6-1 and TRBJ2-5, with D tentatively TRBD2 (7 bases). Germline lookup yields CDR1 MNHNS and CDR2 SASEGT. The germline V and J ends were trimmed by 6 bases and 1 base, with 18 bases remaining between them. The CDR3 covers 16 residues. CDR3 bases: TGTGCCAGCAGGGGAGGGGGAGGGCTTGGCCAAGAGACCCAGTACTTC. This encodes CASRGGGGLGQETQYF.

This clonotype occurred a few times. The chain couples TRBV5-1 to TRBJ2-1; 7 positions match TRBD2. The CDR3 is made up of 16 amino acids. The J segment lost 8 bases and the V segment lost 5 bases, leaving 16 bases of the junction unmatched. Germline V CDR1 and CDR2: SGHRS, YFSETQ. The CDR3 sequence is CASRAAGDQRLDEQFF. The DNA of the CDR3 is TGCGCCAGCAGGGCCGCGGGGGACCAACGTTTGGATGAGCAGTTCTTC.

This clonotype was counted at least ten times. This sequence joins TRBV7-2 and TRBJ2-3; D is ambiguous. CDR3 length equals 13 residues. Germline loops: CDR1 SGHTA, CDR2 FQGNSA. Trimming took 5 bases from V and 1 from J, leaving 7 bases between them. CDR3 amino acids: CASSGGRTDTQYF. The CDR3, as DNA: TGTGCCAGCAGCGGTGGTCGCACAGATACGCAGTATTTT. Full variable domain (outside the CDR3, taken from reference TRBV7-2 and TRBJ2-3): GAGVSQSPSNKVTEKGKDVELRCDPISGHTALYWYRQSLGQGLEFLIYFQGNSAPDKSGLPSDRFSAERTGGSVSTLTIQRTQQEDSAVYLCASSGGRTDTQYFGPGTRLTVL.

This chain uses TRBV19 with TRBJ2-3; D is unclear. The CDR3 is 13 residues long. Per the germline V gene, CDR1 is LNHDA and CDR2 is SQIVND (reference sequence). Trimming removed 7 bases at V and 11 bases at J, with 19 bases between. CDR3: CASTENPFLEQYF. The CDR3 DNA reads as TGTGCCAGTACGGAAAACCCCTTTTTGGAGCAGTATTTT.

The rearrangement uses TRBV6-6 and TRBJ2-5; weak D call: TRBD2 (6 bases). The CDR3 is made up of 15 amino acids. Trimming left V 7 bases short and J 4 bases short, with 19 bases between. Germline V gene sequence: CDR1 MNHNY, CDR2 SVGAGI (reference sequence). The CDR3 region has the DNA TGTGCCAGCACCCCCATTCTCGCGGGGTTAGAGACCCAGTACTTC. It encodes CASTPILAGLETQYF.

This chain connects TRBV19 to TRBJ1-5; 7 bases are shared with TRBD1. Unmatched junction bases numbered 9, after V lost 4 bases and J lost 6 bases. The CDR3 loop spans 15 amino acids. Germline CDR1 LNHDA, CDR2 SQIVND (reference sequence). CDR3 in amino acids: CASSKRGQDSQPQHF. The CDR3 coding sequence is TGTGCCAGTAGTAAAAGAGGACAGGATAGTCAGCCCCAGCATTTT.

DNA for the CDR3: TGCGCCAGCAGCCAGTACAGGGCCATAGCAGATACGCAGTATTTT. Translated, it gives CASSQYRAIADTQYF. The chain recombines TRBV5-1 with TRBJ2-3, with a weak D call TRBD1 (6 bases). CDR1 and CDR2 (germline): SGHRS, YFSETQ. The CDR3 extends over 15 amino acids. Trimming shortened V by 4 bases and J by 4 bases, and 16 bases separated the two germline ends.

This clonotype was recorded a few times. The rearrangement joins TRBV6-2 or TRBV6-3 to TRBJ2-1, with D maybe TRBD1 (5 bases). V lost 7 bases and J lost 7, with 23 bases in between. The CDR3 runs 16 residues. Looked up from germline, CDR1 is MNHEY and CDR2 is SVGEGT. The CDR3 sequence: CASTRRQSSTWNEQFF. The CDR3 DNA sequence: TGTGCCAGCACTCGAAGACAGAGTTCGACTTGGAATGAGCAGTTCTTC.

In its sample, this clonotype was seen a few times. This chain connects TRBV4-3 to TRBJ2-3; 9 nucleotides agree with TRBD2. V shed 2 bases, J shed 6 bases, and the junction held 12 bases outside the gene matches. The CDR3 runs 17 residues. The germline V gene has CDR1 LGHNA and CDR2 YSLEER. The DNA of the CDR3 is TGCGCCAGCAGCCAAAGGGCGGCGGGAGGGGCCCGGGATACGCAGTATTTT. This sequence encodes CASSQRAAGGARDTQYF.

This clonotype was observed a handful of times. CDR3: CASSPTRGLSKVGGYTF. The CDR3 DNA is TGTGCCAGCAGTCCAACCCGGGGACTCTCCAAAGTCGGGGGCTACACCTTC. The rearrangement joins TRBV7-9 to TRBJ1-2; D might be TRBD1 (5 bases). V was pared by 6 bases and J by 8 bases, with 28 bases between. CDR1 and CDR2 (germline): SEHNR, FQNEAQ (reference sequence). The CDR3 has 17 amino acids.

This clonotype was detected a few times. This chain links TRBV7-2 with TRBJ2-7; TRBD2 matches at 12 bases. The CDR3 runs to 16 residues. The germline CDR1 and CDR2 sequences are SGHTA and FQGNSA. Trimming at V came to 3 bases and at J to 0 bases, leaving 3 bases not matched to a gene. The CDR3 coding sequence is TGTGCCAGCAGCTTCGGGACTAGCGGGTTCTCCTACGAGCAGTACTTC. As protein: CASSFGTSGFSYEQYF.

CDR3 amino acids: CASSIGAHNEQFF. The CDR3 DNA sequence: TGTGCCAGCAGCATCGGCGCCCACAATGAGCAGTTCTTC. The chain uses TRBV7-3 and TRBJ2-1, with D hard to call. The V end lost 5 bases, the J end lost 5 bases, and 10 bases lay between the germline ends. Germline-derived CDR1 and CDR2 are SGHTA and FQGTGA. The CDR3 has 13 amino acids.

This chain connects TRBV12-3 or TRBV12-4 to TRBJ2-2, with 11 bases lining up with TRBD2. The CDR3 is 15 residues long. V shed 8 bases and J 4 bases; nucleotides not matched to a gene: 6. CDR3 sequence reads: CASRPTSGITGELFF. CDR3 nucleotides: TGTGCCAGCCGACCGACTAGCGGGATCACCGGGGAGCTGTTTTTT.

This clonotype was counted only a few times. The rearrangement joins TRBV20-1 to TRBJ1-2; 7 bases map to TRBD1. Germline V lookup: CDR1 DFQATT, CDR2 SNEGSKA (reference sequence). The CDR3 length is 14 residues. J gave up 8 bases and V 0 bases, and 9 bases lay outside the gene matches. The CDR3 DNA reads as TGCAGTGCTAGAGATACACAGGGGTTGGAAGGCTACACCTTC. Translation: CSARDTQGLEGYTF.

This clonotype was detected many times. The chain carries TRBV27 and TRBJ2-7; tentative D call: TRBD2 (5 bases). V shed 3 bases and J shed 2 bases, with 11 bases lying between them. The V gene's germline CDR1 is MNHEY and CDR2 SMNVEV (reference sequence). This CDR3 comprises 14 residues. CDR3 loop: CASSFIGMTYEQYF. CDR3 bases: TGTGCCAGCAGTTTTATCGGGATGACCTACGAGCAGTACTTC.

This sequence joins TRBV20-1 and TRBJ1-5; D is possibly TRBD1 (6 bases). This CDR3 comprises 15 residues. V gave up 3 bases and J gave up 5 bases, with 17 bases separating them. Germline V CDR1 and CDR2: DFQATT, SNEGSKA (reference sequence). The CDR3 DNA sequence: TGCAGTGCTAGTCGGAATACAGGGCAGGATCAGCCCCAGCATTTT. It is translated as CSASRNTGQDQPQHF.

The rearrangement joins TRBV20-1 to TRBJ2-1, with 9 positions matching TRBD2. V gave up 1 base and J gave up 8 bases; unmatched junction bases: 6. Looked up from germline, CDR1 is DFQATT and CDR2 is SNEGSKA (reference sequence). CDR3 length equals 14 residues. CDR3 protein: CSARGPGLAYEQFF. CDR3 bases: TGCAGTGCTAGAGGACCGGGACTAGCCTATGAGCAGTTCTTC.

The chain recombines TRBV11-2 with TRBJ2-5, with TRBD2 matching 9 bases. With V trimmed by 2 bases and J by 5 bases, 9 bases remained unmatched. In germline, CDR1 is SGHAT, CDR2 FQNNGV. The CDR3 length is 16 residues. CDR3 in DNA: TGTGCCAGCAGCTTAATTAGGCTAGCGGGAACCGAGACCCAGTACTTC. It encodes CASSLIRLAGTETQYF.

This CDR3 is CASSSAPGNQPQHF. CDR3 DNA: TGTGCCAGCAGCTCCGCCCCTGGCAATCAGCCCCAGCATTTT. This chain joins TRBV11-2 and TRBJ1-5; no reliable D call. The CDR3 has 14 residues. Germline-derived CDR1 and CDR2 are SGHAT and FQNNGV. V was trimmed by 4 bases and J by 2 bases, leaving 9 bases between them.

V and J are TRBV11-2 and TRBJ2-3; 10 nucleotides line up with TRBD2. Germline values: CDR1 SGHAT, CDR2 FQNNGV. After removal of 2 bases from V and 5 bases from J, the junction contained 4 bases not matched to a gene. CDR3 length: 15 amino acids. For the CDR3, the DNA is TGTGCCAGCAGCTTAAACCTAGCGGGGGTAGATACGCAGTATTTT. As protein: CASSLNLAGVDTQYF.

CDR3: CASSRGFNEQFF. Written as DNA, the CDR3 is TGTGCCAGCAGTAGGGGATTTAATGAGCAGTTCTTC. The V and J genes are TRBV6-5 and TRBJ2-1, with D perhaps matching TRBD1 (5 bases). The CDR3 is made up of 12 amino acids. CDR1 and CDR2 (germline): MNHEY, SVGAGI. V shed 5 bases and J shed 7 bases, with 9 bases lying between them.

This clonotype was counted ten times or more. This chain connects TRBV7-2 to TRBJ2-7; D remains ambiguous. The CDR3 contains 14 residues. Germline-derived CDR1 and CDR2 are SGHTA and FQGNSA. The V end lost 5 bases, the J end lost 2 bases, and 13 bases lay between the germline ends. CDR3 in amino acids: CASSPRGLTYEQYF. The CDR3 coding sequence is TGTGCCAGCAGCCCTCGAGGCCTCACCTACGAGCAGTACTTC.

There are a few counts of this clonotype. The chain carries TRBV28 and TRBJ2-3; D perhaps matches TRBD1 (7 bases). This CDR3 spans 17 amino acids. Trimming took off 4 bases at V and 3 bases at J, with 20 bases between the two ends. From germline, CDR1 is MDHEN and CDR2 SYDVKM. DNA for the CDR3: TGTGCCAGCAGTTCCGCGGGACAGTCTTTTGGGACAGATACGCAGTATTTT. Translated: CASSSAGQSFGTDTQYF.

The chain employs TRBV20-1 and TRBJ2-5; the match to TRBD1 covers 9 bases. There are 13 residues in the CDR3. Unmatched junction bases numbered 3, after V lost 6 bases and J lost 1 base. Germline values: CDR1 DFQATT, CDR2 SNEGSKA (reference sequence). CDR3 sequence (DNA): TGCAGTGCCAGACAGGGGGTCCAAGAGACCCAGTACTTC. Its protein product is CSARQGVQETQYF.

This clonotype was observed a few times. CDR3 sequence (DNA): TGTGCCATCAGTGGCCGGACTAGCGGGAGCCACGAGCAGTACTTC. Its protein product is CAISGRTSGSHEQYF. The chain is built from TRBV10-3 and TRBJ2-7, with TRBD2 matching over 13 bases. Germline CDR1 ENHRY, CDR2 SYGVKD. The CDR3 runs to 15 residues. V lost 4 bases, J lost 5 bases, and 5 bases stayed unmatched.

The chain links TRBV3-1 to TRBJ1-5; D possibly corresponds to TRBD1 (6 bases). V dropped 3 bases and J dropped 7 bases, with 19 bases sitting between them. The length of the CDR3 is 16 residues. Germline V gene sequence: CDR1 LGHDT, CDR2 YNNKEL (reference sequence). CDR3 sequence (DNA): TGTGCCAGCAGCCAGGGAACAGGGACGATCTGGCAGCCCCAGCATTTT. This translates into CASSQGTGTIWQPQHF.

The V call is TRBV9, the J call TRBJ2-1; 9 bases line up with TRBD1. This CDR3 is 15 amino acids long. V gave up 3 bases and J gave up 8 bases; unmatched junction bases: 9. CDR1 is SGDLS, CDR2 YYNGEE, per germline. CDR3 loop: CASSGTGTGNDEQFF. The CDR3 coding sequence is TGTGCCAGCAGCGGCACCGGGACAGGGAACGATGAGCAGTTCTTC.